The 19 T cell receptor beta chains presented below share a single source sample, sequenced in a study of blood T cell repertoires in COVID-19. Sequencing used immunoSEQ multiplex PCR; TCRdb keeps in-frame clones, though not all of them. The table records around 140,000 clones, 75% to 85% of them present only once. Input material: peripheral blood. The receptors originated from a man aged 55 to 70 with active or convalescent COVID-19.

J is TRBJ1-3 and V is TRBV4-3; D might be TRBD1 (5 bases). The V end lost 0 bases, the J end lost 4 bases, and 13 bases lay between the germline ends. CDR3 size: 16 residues. Germline V gene lookup returns CDR1 LGHNA and CDR2 YSLEER. CDR3 coding DNA: TGCGCCAGCAGCCAAGAGGGGGGTCGATTCGGAAACACCATATATTTT. As protein: CASSQEGGRFGNTIYF.

This clone has only one observation. This chain connects TRBV10-3 to TRBJ2-1; D gene unclear. Germline-derived CDR1 and CDR2 are ENHRY and SYGVKD. The CDR3 is 15 residues long. Trimming removed 0 bases at V and 7 bases at J, with 13 bases between. Here the CDR3 DNA reads TGTGCCATCAGTGAGTCGACCCGTAGAGGTAATGAGCAGTTCTTC. Protein: CAISESTRRGNEQFF.

The rearrangement joins TRBV5-1 to TRBJ2-3, with TRBD2 identical over 9 bases. Germline V gene data show CDR1 as SGHRS and CDR2 as YFSETQ. The V gene end was trimmed by 4 bases and the J gene end by 4 bases; junction bases not matched to a gene: 4. The CDR3 covers 14 residues. The CDR3 reads CASSLSGSADTQYF. The CDR3 DNA sequence: TGCGCCAGCAGCCTTAGCGGGAGTGCAGATACGCAGTATTTT.

This chain links TRBV20-1 with TRBJ1-2; TRBD1 aligns across 7 bases. The CDR3 covers 15 residues. The V gene end was trimmed by 3 bases and the J gene end by 3 bases; junction bases not matched to a gene: 10. Germline assignment: CDR1 DFQATT and CDR2 SNEGSKA (reference sequence). As DNA, the CDR3 is TGCAGTGCTAGTTTGTCAGGGGGTAGTGACTATGGCTACACCTTC. Its protein is CSASLSGGSDYGYTF.

The chain links TRBV24-1 to TRBJ2-5; 7 bases match TRBD2. Germline V gene lookup returns CDR1 KGHDR and CDR2 SFDVKD. The CDR3 spans 17 residues. The V and J ends lost 4 bases and 2 bases, in that order; junction bases with no gene match: 12. CDR3 region: CATSDSGGLAEQETQYF. For the CDR3, the DNA is TGTGCCACCAGTGACTCCGGTGGGCTAGCGGAGCAAGAGACCCAGTACTTC.

V gene TRBV5-8 combines with J gene TRBJ1-3, with no clear D. V was trimmed by 0 bases and J by 0 bases, leaving 7 bases between them. CDR3 length: 15 residues. The germline V gene has CDR1 SGHTS and CDR2 YDEGEE. CDR3 amino acids: CASSLAGYSGNTIYF. Here the CDR3 DNA reads TGTGCCAGCAGCTTGGCAGGATACTCTGGAAACACCATATATTTT.

This clone was counted a few times. The V gene is TRBV30, the J gene TRBJ2-7; tentatively, D is TRBD2 (5 bases). The CDR3 spans 14 residues. The V end lost 0 bases, the J end lost 9 bases, and 18 bases lay between the germline ends. Looked up from germline, CDR1 is GTSNPN and CDR2 is SVGIG (reference sequence). CDR3 DNA sequence: TGTGCCTGGAGTGTAAGCGGCGGTTCTACGAGGCAGTACGTC. Protein: CAWSVSGGSTRQYV.

The gene calls are TRBV5-8 and TRBJ2-2; the match to TRBD1 covers 7 bases. The V gene's germline CDR1 is SGHTS and CDR2 YDEGEE. After removal of 5 bases from V and 1 base from J, the junction contained 8 bases not matched to a gene. This CDR3 region has 16 residues. CDR3: CASRKNRGQNTGELFF. The CDR3 DNA is TGTGCCAGCAGAAAAAACAGGGGCCAGAACACCGGGGAGCTGTTTTTT.

The rearrangement links TRBV6-5 to TRBJ1-2; D gene unclear. V lost 4 bases and J lost 5, with 20 bases in between. There are 16 residues in the CDR3. Germline CDR1 MNHEY, CDR2 SVGAGI. In DNA form, the CDR3 reads TGTGCCAGCAGTTCGCGGGCGGTAACACGGCCTTATGGCTACACCTTC. Translating gives CASSSRAVTRPYGYTF.

The J gene is TRBJ1-5, the V gene TRBV2; 7 bases align to TRBD1. The germline V gene encodes CDR1 SNHLY and CDR2 FYNNEI. With 6 bases clipped from V and 1 base from J, the junction kept 3 bases outside the gene matches. CDR3 length equals 14 residues. This CDR3 is CASRKQGSNQPQHF. The DNA for the CDR3 is TGTGCCAGCAGGAAACAGGGGAGCAATCAGCCCCAGCATTTT.

This chain connects TRBV7-2 to TRBJ1-1; a weak D match, TRBD1 (6 bases). Trimming removed 1 base at V and 1 base at J, with 7 bases between. The CDR3 has 14 amino acids. CDR1 SGHTA and CDR2 FQGNSA come from the germline V gene. CDR3 loop: CASSLGQENTEAFF. CDR3 nucleotides: TGTGCCAGCAGCTTAGGACAGGAGAACACTGAAGCTTTCTTT.

The chain carries TRBV14 and TRBJ2-5; TRBD2 aligns across 10 bases. J was trimmed by 1 base and V by 5 bases; bases with no gene match: 7. CDR3 length: 16 residues. Germline CDR1 and CDR2: SGHDN and FVKESK. CDR3 coding DNA: TGTGCCAGCAGCGCCCCTAGCGGGAGAGGCCAAGAGACCCAGTACTTC. Residues: CASSAPSGRGQETQYF.

The chain uses TRBV19 and TRBJ1-3; D uncertain. CDR1 is LNHDA, CDR2 SQIVND, per germline (reference sequence). This CDR3 contains 15 residues. The V gene lost 1 base and the J gene lost 2 bases, with 9 bases spanning the gap. CDR3 sequence (DNA): TGTGCCAGTAGTATAGTTAACACCCCTGGAAACACCATATATTTT. Amino acid sequence: CASSIVNTPGNTIYF. The full variable domain, rest sourced from reference TRBV19 and TRBJ1-3, is DGGITQSPKYLFRKEGQNVTLSCEQNLNHDAMYWYRQDPGQGLRLIYYSQIVNDFQKGDIAEGYSVSREKKESFPLTVTSAQKNPTAFYLCASSIVNTPGNTIYFGEGSWLTVV.

The rearrangement joins TRBV18 to TRBJ2-5; D gene uncertain. From germline, CDR1 is KGHSH and CDR2 LQKENI. CDR3 size: 13 residues. The V gene lost 4 bases and the J gene lost 2 bases, with 8 bases spanning the gap. In DNA, the CDR3 is TGTGCCAGCTCACGTCGCGATCAAGAGACCCAGTACTTC. Translating gives CASSRRDQETQYF.

The J gene is TRBJ2-7, the V gene TRBV25-1; a weak D match, TRBD1 (5 bases). Germline loops: CDR1 MGHDK, CDR2 SYGVNS. Trimming removed 3 bases at V and 2 bases at J, with 8 bases between. The CDR3 runs to 13 residues. The chain's CDR3 is CASSEDITYEQYF. CDR3 DNA sequence: TGTGCCAGCAGTGAGGACATTACCTACGAGCAGTACTTC.

This chain links TRBV5-8 with TRBJ1-5, with unresolved D. V gave up 2 bases and J gave up 3 bases, with 12 bases separating them. The CDR3 covers 15 residues. The V gene's germline CDR1 is SGHTS and CDR2 YDEGEE. This CDR3 is CASSFVQAFNQPQHF. The CDR3 nucleotides are TGTGCCAGCAGCTTTGTTCAGGCATTCAATCAGCCCCAGCATTTT.

The chain links TRBV5-1 to TRBJ2-5, with TRBD1 matching over 12 bases. CDR1 is SGHRS and CDR2 is YFSETQ in the germline V gene. J lost 5 bases, V lost 4 bases, and 6 bases had no gene match. CDR3 length: 15 amino acids. The DNA for the CDR3 is TGCGCCAGCAGCGAGCCGGGACAGGGGGCTGAGACCCAGTACTTC. Protein: CASSEPGQGAETQYF.

V gene TRBV7-2 combines with J gene TRBJ2-3; maybe TRBD2 (6 bases). The CDR3 runs 15 residues. Germline V gene sequence: CDR1 SGHTA, CDR2 FQGNSA. The V gene lost 10 bases and the J gene lost 3 bases, with 20 bases spanning the gap. The CDR3 spells CANRVIGGPTDTQYF. For the CDR3, the DNA is TGTGCCAACCGGGTAATCGGGGGTCCGACAGATACGCAGTATTTT. The full variable domain, in which reference TRBV7-2 and TRBJ2-3 provide the parts outside the CDR3, is GAGVSQSPSNKVTEKGKDVELRCDPISGHTALYWYRQSLGQGLEFLIYFQGNSAPDKSGLPSDRFSAERTGGSVSTLTIQRTQQEDSAVYLCANRVIGGPTDTQYFGPGTRLTVL.

This clone was counted a few times. The chain employs TRBV6-1 and TRBJ1-1, with D possibly TRBD1 on 5 matching bases. V was shortened by 3 bases and J by 4 bases, with 18 bases between the two germline ends. The CDR3 consists of 16 residues. The germline V gene encodes CDR1 MNHNS and CDR2 SASEGT. The CDR3 bases are TGTGCCAGCAGTGAGTTCGGGGGGTATGGGGGCACTGAAGCTTTCTTT. Translated: CASSEFGGYGGTEAFF.